This T cell receptor (beta chain) was identified during a study of blood T cell repertoires in COVID-19. As for the study in general: Whether acute or convalescent, the COVID-19 samples came from the United States, Italy and Spain. Sample material is recorded as cDNA or gDNA derived from T cells, B-cell-depleted T cells, or PBMCs.

Original handling: The authors estimated nucleated cell counts from reference gene primer amplification. This table comes from immunoSEQ multiplex PCR, and its TCRdb copy is limited to in-frame clones, with some not included. V, J and clone size reflect that table, while D and trimming were determined from the DNA. The sample lists 30,000 or so clones, about two thirds seen once, with roughly a sixth in the top ten. J lost 3 bases, V lost 5 bases, and 7 bases had no gene match. The germline V gene has CDR1 SEHNR and CDR2 FQNEAQ (reference sequence). The CDR3 loop spans 15 amino acids. This TCR was sampled from a human donor in a cohort sampled during active COVID-19. The rearrangement links TRBV7-9 to TRBJ2-1; TRBD1 matches at 7 bases. The sample consisted of peripheral blood. CDR3 amino acids: CASSPQGTFYNEQFF. The CDR3 DNA reads as TGTGCCAGCAGCCCACAGGGGACATTCTACAATGAGCAGTTCTTC.